A single TCR beta chain is shown here with its context. As to time point: cycle 4 day 1 (C4D1), after more than 5 weeks of nivolumab. With no exception, relapse followed autologous stem cell transplantation in all patients, and brentuximab vedotin exposure varied. Germline values: CDR1 SNHLY, CDR2 FYNNEI. The V gene lost 5 bases and the J gene lost 2 bases, with 18 bases spanning the gap. This CDR3 region has 17 residues. This sample was included in a study of PD-1 blockade in classical Hodgkin lymphoma. The repertoire was sequenced with immunoSEQ multiplex PCR; TCRdb's copy has only in-frame clones and lacks some. The table lists 96,000 or so clones, 93% of them singletons.

The specimen was peripheral blood mononuclear cells (PBMCs), collected before the fourth cycle of nivolumab. The chain is built from TRBV2 and TRBJ1-4; maybe TRBD1 (6 bases). The TCR was taken from a human donor with classical Hodgkin lymphoma. This chain's CDR3 is CASSLNQGQSTNEKLFF. CDR3 DNA sequence: TGTGCCAGCAGTCTCAACCAGGGACAATCGACTAATGAAAAACTGTTTTTT.